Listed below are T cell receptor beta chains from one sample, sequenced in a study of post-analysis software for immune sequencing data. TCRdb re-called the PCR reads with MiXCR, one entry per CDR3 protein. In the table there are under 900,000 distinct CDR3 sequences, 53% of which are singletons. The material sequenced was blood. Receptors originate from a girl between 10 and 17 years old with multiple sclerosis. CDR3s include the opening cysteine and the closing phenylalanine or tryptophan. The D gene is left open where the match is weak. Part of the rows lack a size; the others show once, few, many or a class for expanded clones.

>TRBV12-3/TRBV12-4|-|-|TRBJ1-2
CASSLSGTAYYGYTF
TGTGCCAGCAGTTTATCCGGGACGGCATACTATGGCTACACCTTC
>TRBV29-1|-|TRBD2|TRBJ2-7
CSGRAGGGYEQYF
TGCAGCGGACGAGCGGGAGGAGGCTACGAGCAGTACTTC
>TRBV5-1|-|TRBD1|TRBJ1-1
CASSPGQGIPTEAFF
TGCGCCAGCAGCCCGGGACAGGGGATTCCCACTGAAGCTTTCTTT
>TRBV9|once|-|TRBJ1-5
CASSVDGDSFQPQHF
TGTGCCAGCAGCGTAGACGGAGACAGTTTTCAGCCCCAGCATTTT
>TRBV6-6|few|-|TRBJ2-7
CASSYEHYEQYF
TGTGCCAGCAGTTACGAGCACTACGAGCAGTACTTC
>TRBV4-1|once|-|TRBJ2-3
CASCDLLTDTQYF
TGCGCCAGCTGCGATTTACTCACAGATACGCAGTATTTT
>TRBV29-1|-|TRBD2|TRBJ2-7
CSVEGREGGEQYF
TGCAGCGTTGAAGGTCGGGAGGGAGGCGAGCAGTACTTC
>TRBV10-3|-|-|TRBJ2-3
CASGILAGGISTDTQYF
TGTGCCAGCGGGATTCTTGCAGGCGGCATTAGCACAGATACGCAGTATTTT
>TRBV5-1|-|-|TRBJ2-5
CASSLKTGLRETQYF
TGCGCCAGCAGCTTGAAAACAGGACTTAGGGAGACCCAGTACTTC
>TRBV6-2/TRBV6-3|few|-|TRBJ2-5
CASSYGLSSQPKETQYF
TGTGCCAGCAGTTACGGGCTTTCTAGCCAGCCAAAAGAGACCCAGTACTTC
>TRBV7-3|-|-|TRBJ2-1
CTSSLSRGGGAHNEQFF
TGTACCAGCAGCTTGTCGAGGGGAGGGGGGGCCCACAATGAGCAGTTCTTC
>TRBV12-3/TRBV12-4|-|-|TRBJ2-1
CASNIFGFGEQFF
TGTGCCAGCAACATCTTTGGGTTCGGGGAGCAGTTCTTC